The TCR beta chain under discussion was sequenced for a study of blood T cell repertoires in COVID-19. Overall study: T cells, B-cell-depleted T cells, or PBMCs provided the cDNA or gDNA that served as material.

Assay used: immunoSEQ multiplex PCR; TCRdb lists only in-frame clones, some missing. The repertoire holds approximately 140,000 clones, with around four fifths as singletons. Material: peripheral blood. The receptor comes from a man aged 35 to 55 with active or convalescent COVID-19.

CDR3 sequence reads: CASSNQGTGTTSSYNEQFF. The CDR3 coding sequence is TGTGCCAGTAGTAACCAGGGGACAGGGACCACTAGCTCCTACAATGAGCAGTTCTTC. This sequence joins TRBV19 and TRBJ2-1, with 9 nucleotides matching TRBD1. Germline loops: CDR1 LNHDA, CDR2 SQIVND (reference sequence). The CDR3 consists of 19 residues. The junction had 13 bases not matched to a gene; V was cut back by 4 bases and J by 0 bases.